A selection of T cell receptor beta chains follows, all from one sample in a study of OX40 agonist ivuxolimab in advanced cancers. The method was immunoSEQ multiplex PCR; TCRdb's version includes in-frame clones alone and lacks a portion of them. Here the sample spans about 95,000 clones, around 90% being singletons. This specimen consisted of CD4+ or CD8+ T cells sorted from blood, obtained in a trial of the OX40 agonist ivuxolimab. Receptors originate from an adult with an advanced solid tumor such as melanoma, head and neck, liver or kidney cancer. Both conserved end residues are part of each CDR3. A D gene is named only where the DNA matches it firmly. The listing skips clone size in some rows; elsewhere it reads once, few, many or a size class.

.,.,TRBJ1-1,TRBV28,CASSNRNRNTEAFF,TGTGCCAGCAGTAACCGGAACCGGAACACTGAAGCTTTCTTT
.,TRBD1,TRBJ2-7,TRBV19,CASSMRSGQGAEQYF,TGTGCCAGTAGTATGAGGTCGGGACAGGGGGCCGAGCAGTACTTC
.,.,TRBJ2-7,TRBV10-2,CASSVGGYEQYF,TGCGCCAGCAGTGTAGGGGGGTACGAGCAGTACTTC
.,TRBD2,TRBJ2-3,TRBV18,CASSGGLAGTTSTDTQYF,TGTGCCAGCTCCGGAGGACTAGCGGGTACTACTAGCACAGATACGCAGTATTTT
.,.,TRBJ1-3,TRBV30,CAWSVLGGNTIYF,TGTGCCTGGAGTGTTCTGGGGGGAAACACCATATATTTT
once,.,TRBJ2-7,TRBV5-1,CASSREAGKSYEQYF,TGCGCCAGCAGCAGGGAGGCAGGCAAATCCTACGAGCAGTACTTC
.,TRBD2,TRBJ2-7,TRBV7-2,CASSSSGTSGSSEQYF,TGTGCCAGCAGCTCGTCCGGGACTAGCGGGAGTTCCGAGCAGTACTTC
.,.,TRBJ2-5,TRBV7-7,CASSQGAPSETQYF,TGTGCTAGCAGTCAAGGCGCTCCGTCGGAGACCCAGTACTTC
few,.,TRBJ2-7,TRBV11-2,CASSQGGVPNYEQYF,TGTGCCAGCAGCCAGGGGGGGGTTCCTAACTACGAGCAGTACTTC
.,TRBD2,TRBJ2-3,TRBV19,CASSMRTSGTADTQYF,TGTGCCAGTAGTATGCGGACTAGCGGGACGGCAGATACGCAGTATTTT
.,.,TRBJ2-1,TRBV5-1,CASSPARPYTRSYNEQFF,TGCGCCAGCAGCCCCGCTAGACCTTACACCCGCTCCTACAATGAGCAGTTCTTC
.,TRBD1,TRBJ2-7,TRBV6-5,CASSYRDRATYEQYF,TGTGCCAGCAGTTACCGGGACAGGGCCACCTACGAGCAGTACTTC
.,.,TRBJ2-5,TRBV2,CASSGVVGETQYF,TGTGCCAGTTCAGGGGTGGTCGGAGAGACCCAGTACTTC